These 3 T cell receptor beta chains originate from one sample sequenced in a study of shared clonotypes between healthy human individuals. Sequencing used immunoSEQ multiplex PCR; TCRdb keeps in-frame clones, though not all of them. Among some 2,000,000 clones listed, 90% to 95% were seen once. The specimen was naive CD4+ T cells sorted from blood. Stated subset: CD45RA+ positively selected. The receptors shown here come from a man between 18 and 29 years old in good health.

The V and J genes are TRBV2 and TRBJ1-5, with 7 bases fitting TRBD1. Germline CDR1 and CDR2: SNHLY and FYNNEI. V was pared by 8 bases and J by 8 bases, with 12 bases of the junction left unmatched. The length of the CDR3 is 14 residues. The DNA for the CDR3 is TGTGCCAGCCTTTTCGACAGGGCCGCAGAGCCCCAGCATTTT. It translates to CASLFDRAAEPQHF.

This clone was counted a single time. The rearrangement uses TRBV28 and TRBJ2-7, with 9 positions matching TRBD2. The CDR3 loop spans 15 amino acids. Looked up from germline, CDR1 is MDHEN and CDR2 is SYDVKM. The ends lost 7 bases at V and 1 base at J; junction bases unmatched: 8. CDR3 sequence: CASMGAGGQSYEQYF. Written as DNA, the CDR3 is TGTGCCAGCATGGGAGCGGGGGGTCAGTCCTACGAGCAGTACTTC. Full variable domain (rest looked up from reference TRBV28 and TRBJ2-7): DVKVTQSSRYLVKRTGEKVFLECVQDMDHENMFWYRQDPGLGLRLIYFSYDVKMKEKGDIPEGYSVSREKKERFSLILESASTNQTSMYLCASMGAGGQSYEQYFGPGTRLTVT.

The chain carries TRBV6-6 and TRBJ2-1, with TRBD2 identical over 9 bases. In germline, CDR1 is MNHNY, CDR2 SVGAGI (reference sequence). V shed 5 bases, J shed 5 bases, and the junction held 7 bases outside the gene matches. CDR3 length equals 15 residues. Here the CDR3 DNA reads TGTGCCAGCAGTGTAGGGACTAGCCCCAACAATGAGCAGTTCTTC. Protein product: CASSVGTSPNNEQFF.